This is a list of T cell receptor beta chains from one sample in a study of blood T cell repertoires in COVID-19. Using immunoSEQ multiplex PCR, the repertoire was profiled, and TCRdb retains in-frame clones only, with some absent. The sample holds just under 60,000 clones, roughly 86% seen once. Source material: peripheral blood. These receptors were collected from a human donor with active COVID-19. The donor label of this sample is uncertain. The CDR3 runs from the conserved cysteine through the conserved F or W. D genes are given only for firm matches. Not every row has a clone size; where given, it reads once, few, many or a size class.

j_call v_call clone_size d_call cdr3_nt cdr3_aa
TRBJ2-5 TRBV7-2 NA TRBD2 TGTGCCAGCAGCTTAGGGACTAGCGGGGGATCCCGAGAGACCCAGTACTTC CASSLGTSGGSRETQYF
TRBJ2-7 TRBV7-3 NA TRBD2 TGTGCCAGCAGCTTAACCCCGGGAGGAACCTACGAGCAGTACTTC CASSLTPGGTYEQYF
TRBJ2-7 TRBV11-1 NA TRBD2 TGTGCCAGCAGCCTTCTAGCGGGAGGGCATGAGCAGTACTTC CASSLLAGGHEQYF
TRBJ1-1 TRBV12-3/TRBV12-4 NA NA TGTGCCAGCAGGAAAGAACGGGACACTGAAGCTTTCTTT CASRKERDTEAFF
TRBJ1-2 TRBV28 once NA TGTGCCAGCAGTTTCGGGGGTTTTGCTGGTGGCTACACCTTC CASSFGGFAGGYTF
TRBJ1-2 TRBV6-5 NA NA TGTGCCAGCAGTTACTCCGGGAGCCTGAACTATGGCTACACCTTC CASSYSGSLNYGYTF
TRBJ1-2 TRBV4-1 NA NA TGCGCCAGCAGCCGAGGACCAGGGGCGCAGACGCGGGGCTACACCTTC CASSRGPGAQTRGYTF
TRBJ2-2 TRBV5-1 NA TRBD1 TGCGCCAGCAGCTTGGGACAGGGCGACACCGGGGAGCTGTTTTTT CASSLGQGDTGELFF
TRBJ1-1 TRBV5-5 few NA TGTGCCAGCAGCTTCGGAGCGAACACTGAAGCTTTCTTT CASSFGANTEAFF
TRBJ2-7 TRBV7-8 NA NA TGTGCCAGCAGCTTAAGGGGCCTGTATGAGCAGTACTTC CASSLRGLYEQYF
TRBJ2-7 TRBV2 NA NA TGTGCCACCCGGAGGGTTTCCGAGCAGTACTTC CATRRVSEQYF
TRBJ2-1 TRBV28 NA NA TGTGCCAGCAGTTTATCGGCTAAGGGGGACAATGAGCAGTTCTTC CASSLSAKGDNEQFF
TRBJ2-6 TRBV7-3 NA NA TGTGCCAGCAGCGGGGCTCCCTGGAGAGGAGGGGCCAACGTCCTGACTTTC CASSGAPWRGGANVLTF
TRBJ2-1 TRBV5-1 NA TRBD2 TGCGCCAGCAGCTCTAGCGGGAGCTCCTACAATGAGCAGTTCTTC CASSSSGSSYNEQFF
TRBJ1-2 TRBV4-3 NA NA TGCGCCAGCAGCCAAGTCAGGGAGGTCTATGGCTACACCTTC CASSQVREVYGYTF
TRBJ1-1 TRBV6-6 NA NA TGTGCCAGCAGTTACGGACAGATGAACACTGAAGCTTTCTTT CASSYGQMNTEAFF
TRBJ1-5 TRBV28 NA TRBD1 TGTGCCAGCAGTTTACGAGGGCAGGGGGACCAGCCCCAGCATTTT CASSLRGQGDQPQHF
TRBJ1-1 TRBV12-3/TRBV12-4 NA NA TGTGCCAGCAGTTTTTCCCAGAACACTGAAGCTTTCTTT CASSFSQNTEAFF
TRBJ2-1 TRBV6-2/TRBV6-3 NA TRBD1 TGTGCCAGCAGTTTCAGGGGGCTTGGATCCTACAATGAGCAGTTCTTC CASSFRGLGSYNEQFF
TRBJ1-4 TRBV7-9 few TRBD1 TGTGCCAGCAGCTCAAGACAGGGGAATGAAAAACTGTTTTTT CASSSRQGNEKLFF
TRBJ2-6 TRBV27 NA TRBD1 TGTGCCAGCACCTCCGGGACAGATCACTCTGGGGCCAACGTCCTGACTTTC CASTSGTDHSGANVLTF
TRBJ2-2 TRBV19 NA TRBD2 TGTGCCAGTAGTCCTTGGGACTATTACACCGGGGAGCTGTTTTTT CASSPWDYYTGELFF
TRBJ1-2 TRBV19 NA TRBD1 TGTGCCAGTAGTCCCGGACAGGGAGACTATGGCTACACCTTC CASSPGQGDYGYTF
TRBJ1-3 TRBV18 NA NA TGTGCCAGCGGGCAGAGAAACACCATATATTTT CASGQRNTIYF
TRBJ2-7 TRBV16 NA TRBD2 TGTGCCAGCATGCGGGAGGGGTACGAGCAGTACTTC CASMREGYEQYF
TRBJ2-1 TRBV29-1 NA TRBD1 TGCAGCGCAATAACAGGGGACTCCTACAATGAGCAGTTCTTC CSAITGDSYNEQFF
TRBJ2-7 TRBV29-1 NA NA TGCAGCGTTGAAGCTGAGAGCTCCTACGAGCAGTACTTC CSVEAESSYEQYF
TRBJ2-7 TRBV2 few NA TGTGCCAGCAGTTCAGTGGGCAGACCCTACGAGCAGTACTTC CASSSVGRPYEQYF
TRBJ2-1 TRBV7-2 NA TRBD2 TGTGCCAGCAGCCCCTCCCCTACTAGCGGGCCAGACTACAATGAGCAGTTCTTC CASSPSPTSGPDYNEQFF
TRBJ2-7 TRBV18 once NA TGTGCCAGCTCACTTCAGGGGTCCGCCTACGAGCAGTACTTC CASSLQGSAYEQYF